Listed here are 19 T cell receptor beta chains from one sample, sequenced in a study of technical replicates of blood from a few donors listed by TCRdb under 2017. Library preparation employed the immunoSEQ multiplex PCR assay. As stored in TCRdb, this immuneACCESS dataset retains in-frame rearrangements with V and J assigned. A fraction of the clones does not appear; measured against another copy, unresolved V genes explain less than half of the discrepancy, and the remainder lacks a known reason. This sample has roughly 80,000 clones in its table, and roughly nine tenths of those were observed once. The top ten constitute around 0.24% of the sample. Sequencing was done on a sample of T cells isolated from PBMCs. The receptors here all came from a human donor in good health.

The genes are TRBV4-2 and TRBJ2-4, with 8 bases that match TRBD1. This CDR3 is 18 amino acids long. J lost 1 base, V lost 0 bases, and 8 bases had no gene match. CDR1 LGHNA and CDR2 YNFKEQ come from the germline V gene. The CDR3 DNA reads TGTGCCAGCAGCCAAGATAGGGCGAGGACAGGGGCCAAAAACATTCAGTACTTC. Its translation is CASSQDRARTGAKNIQYF.

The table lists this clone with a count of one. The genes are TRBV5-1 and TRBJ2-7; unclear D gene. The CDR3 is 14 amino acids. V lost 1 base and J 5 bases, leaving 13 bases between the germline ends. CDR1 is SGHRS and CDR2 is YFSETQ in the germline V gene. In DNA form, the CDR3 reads TGCGCCAGCAGCTTGTTAGGTGAGGCCGACGAGCAGTACTTC. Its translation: CASSLLGEADEQYF.

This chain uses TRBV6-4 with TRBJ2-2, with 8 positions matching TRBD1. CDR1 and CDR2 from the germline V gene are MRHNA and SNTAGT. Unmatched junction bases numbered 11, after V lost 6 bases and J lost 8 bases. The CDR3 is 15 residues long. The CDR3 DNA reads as TGTGCCAGCAGGACAACCTGGACAGGGAATGGGGAGCTGTTTTTT. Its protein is CASRTTWTGNGELFF.

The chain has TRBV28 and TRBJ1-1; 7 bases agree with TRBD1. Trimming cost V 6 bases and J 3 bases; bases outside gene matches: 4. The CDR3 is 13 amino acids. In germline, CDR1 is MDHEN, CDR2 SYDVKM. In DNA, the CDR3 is TGTGCCAGCAGCGGAAGGGGGCACACTGAAGCTTTCTTT. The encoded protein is CASSGRGHTEAFF.

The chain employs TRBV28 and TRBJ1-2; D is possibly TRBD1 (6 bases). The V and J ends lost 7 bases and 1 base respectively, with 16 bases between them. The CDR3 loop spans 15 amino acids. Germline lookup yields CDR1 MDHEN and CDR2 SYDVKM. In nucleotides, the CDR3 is TGTGCCAGCATAATAACAGGGAACCTTAACTATGGCTACACCTTC. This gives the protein CASIITGNLNYGYTF.

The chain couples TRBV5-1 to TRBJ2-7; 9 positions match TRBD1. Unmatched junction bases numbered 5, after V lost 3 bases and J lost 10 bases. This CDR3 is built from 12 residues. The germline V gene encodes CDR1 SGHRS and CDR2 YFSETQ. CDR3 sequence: CASSSGQGDQYF. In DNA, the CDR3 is TGCGCCAGCAGCTCGGGACAGGGCGACCAGTACTTC.

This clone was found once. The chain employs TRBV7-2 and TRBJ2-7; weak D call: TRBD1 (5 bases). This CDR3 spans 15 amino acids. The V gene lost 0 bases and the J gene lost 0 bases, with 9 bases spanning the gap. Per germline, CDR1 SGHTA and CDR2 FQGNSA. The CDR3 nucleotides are TGTGCCAGCAGCTTAGCACAGGCTAGCTCCTACGAGCAGTACTTC. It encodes CASSLAQASSYEQYF.

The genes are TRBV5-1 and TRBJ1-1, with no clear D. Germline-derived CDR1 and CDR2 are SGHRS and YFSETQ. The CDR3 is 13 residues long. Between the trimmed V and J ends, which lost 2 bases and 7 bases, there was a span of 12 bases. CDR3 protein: CASSLRGASEAFF. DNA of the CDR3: TGCGCCAGCAGCTTACGGGGTGCCAGTGAAGCTTTCTTT. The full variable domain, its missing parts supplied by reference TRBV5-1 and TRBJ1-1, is KAGVTQTPRYLIKTRGQQVTLSCSPISGHRSVSWYQQTPGQGLQFLFEYFSETQRNKGNFPGRFSGRQFSNSRSEMNVSTLELGDSALYLCASSLRGASEAFFGQGTRLTVV.

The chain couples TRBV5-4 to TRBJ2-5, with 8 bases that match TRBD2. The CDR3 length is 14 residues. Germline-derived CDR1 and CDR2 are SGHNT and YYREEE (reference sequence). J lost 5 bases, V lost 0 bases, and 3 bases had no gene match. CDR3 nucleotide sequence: TGTGCCAGCAGCTTGGCGGGGGGGTTCGAGACCCAGTACTTC. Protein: CASSLAGGFETQYF.

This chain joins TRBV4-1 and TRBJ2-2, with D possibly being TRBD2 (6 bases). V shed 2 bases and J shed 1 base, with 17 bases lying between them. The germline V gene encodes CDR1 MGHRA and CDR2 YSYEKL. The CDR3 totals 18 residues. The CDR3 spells CASSQRLDGGGNTGELFF. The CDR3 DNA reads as TGCGCCAGCAGCCAAAGACTCGACGGGGGAGGGAACACCGGGGAGCTGTTTTTT.

The DNA of the CDR3 is TGTGCCAGCAGCGTGGACAGGGAACGTTTGTGGTCCTACAATGAGCAGTTCTTC. This encodes CASSVDRERLWSYNEQFF. The chain recombines TRBV5-6 with TRBJ2-1, with TRBD1 matching 8 bases. The CDR3 is made up of 18 amino acids. V gave up 4 bases and J gave up 1 base; unmatched junction bases: 13. Per germline, CDR1 SGHDT and CDR2 YYEEEE. The variable domain in full, completed from reference TRBV5-6 and TRBJ2-1, reads DAGVTQSPTHLIKTRGQQVTLRCSPKSGHDTVSWYQQALGQGPQFIFQYYEEEERQRGNFPDRFSGHQFPNYSSELNVNALLLGDSALYLCASSVDRERLWSYNEQFFGPGTRLTVL.

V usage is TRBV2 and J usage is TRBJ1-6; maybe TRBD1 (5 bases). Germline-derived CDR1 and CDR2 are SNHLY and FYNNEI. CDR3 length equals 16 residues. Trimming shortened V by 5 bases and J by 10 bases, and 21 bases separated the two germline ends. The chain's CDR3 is CASSHQDSREKSPLHF. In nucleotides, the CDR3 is TGTGCCAGCAGTCACCAAGACAGCAGAGAGAAGTCACCCCTCCACTTT. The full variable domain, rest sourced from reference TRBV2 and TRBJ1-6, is EPEVTQTPSHQVTQMGQEVILRCVPISNHLYFYWYRQILGQKVEFLVSFYNNEISEKSEIFDDQFSVERPDGSNFTLKIRSTKLEDSAMYFCASSHQDSREKSPLHFGNGTRLTVT.

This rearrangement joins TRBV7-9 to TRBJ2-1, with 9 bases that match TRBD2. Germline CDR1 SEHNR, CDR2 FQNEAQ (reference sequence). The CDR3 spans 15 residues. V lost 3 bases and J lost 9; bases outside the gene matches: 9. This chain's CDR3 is CASSFSGSVTGEQFF. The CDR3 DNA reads TGTGCCAGCAGCTTTAGCGGGAGTGTGACCGGTGAGCAGTTCTTC.

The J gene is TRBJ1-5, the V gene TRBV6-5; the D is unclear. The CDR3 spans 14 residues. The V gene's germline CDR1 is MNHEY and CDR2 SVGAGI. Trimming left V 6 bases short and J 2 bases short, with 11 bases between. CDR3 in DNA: TGTGCCAGCAGCCGGTCCGGGGGCAATCAGCCCCAGCATTTT. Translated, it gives CASSRSGGNQPQHF.

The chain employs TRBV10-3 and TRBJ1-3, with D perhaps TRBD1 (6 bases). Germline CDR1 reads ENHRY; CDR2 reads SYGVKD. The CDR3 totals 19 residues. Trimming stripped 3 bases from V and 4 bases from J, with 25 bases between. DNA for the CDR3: TGTGCCATCAGTGAAACGGACAGCCGTAGGGGGTTGAGAGGAAACACCATATATTTT. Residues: CAISETDSRRGLRGNTIYF.

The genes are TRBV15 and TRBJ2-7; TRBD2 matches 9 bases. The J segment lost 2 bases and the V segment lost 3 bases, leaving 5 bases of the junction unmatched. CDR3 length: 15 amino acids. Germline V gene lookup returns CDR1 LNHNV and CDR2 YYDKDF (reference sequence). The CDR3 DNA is TGTGCCACCAGCAGGGGGCTAGCGGGGCCCTACGAGCAGTACTTC. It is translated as CATSRGLAGPYEQYF.

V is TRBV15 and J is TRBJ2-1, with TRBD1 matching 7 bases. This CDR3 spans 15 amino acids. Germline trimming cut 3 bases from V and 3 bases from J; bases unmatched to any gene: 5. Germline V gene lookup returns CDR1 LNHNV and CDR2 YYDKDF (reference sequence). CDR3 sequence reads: CATSSWDRGYNEQFF. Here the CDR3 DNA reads TGTGCCACCAGCAGTTGGGACAGAGGCTACAATGAGCAGTTCTTC.

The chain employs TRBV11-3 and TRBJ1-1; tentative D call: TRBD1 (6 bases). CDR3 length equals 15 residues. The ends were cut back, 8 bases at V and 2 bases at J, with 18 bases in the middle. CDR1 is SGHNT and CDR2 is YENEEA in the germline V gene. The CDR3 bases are TGTGCCAGCGTGGACAGAGTAAAGGAAAACACTGAAGCTTTCTTT. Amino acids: CASVDRVKENTEAFF.

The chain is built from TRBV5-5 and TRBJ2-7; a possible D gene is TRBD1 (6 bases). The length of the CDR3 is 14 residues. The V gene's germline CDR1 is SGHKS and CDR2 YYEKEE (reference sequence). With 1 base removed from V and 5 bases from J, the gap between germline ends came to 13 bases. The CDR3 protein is CASSLPHRVHEQYF. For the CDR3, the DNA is TGTGCCAGCAGCTTGCCTCACAGGGTCCACGAGCAGTACTTC.